This TCR beta chain derives from a study of T cell changes during pregnancy in multiple sclerosis. Using immunoSEQ multiplex PCR, the repertoire was profiled, and TCRdb retains in-frame clones only, with some absent. The table has about 75,000 clones, 85% to 95% seen once. V was clipped by 11 bases and J by 5 bases, with 16 bases between them. The length of the CDR3 is 13 residues. Germline loops: CDR1 WSHSY, CDR2 SAAADI. V is TRBV10-2 and J is TRBJ1-5, with D maybe TRBD1 (5 bases). The source was CD4+ T cells from peripheral blood mononuclear cells, collected after pregnancy. The receptor's source is a female donor with multiple sclerosis, enrolled in a pregnancy study. The CDR3 is CASREGLDQPQHF. The DNA of the CDR3 is TGCGCCTCCAGGGAGGGGCTGGATCAGCCCCAGCATTTT.